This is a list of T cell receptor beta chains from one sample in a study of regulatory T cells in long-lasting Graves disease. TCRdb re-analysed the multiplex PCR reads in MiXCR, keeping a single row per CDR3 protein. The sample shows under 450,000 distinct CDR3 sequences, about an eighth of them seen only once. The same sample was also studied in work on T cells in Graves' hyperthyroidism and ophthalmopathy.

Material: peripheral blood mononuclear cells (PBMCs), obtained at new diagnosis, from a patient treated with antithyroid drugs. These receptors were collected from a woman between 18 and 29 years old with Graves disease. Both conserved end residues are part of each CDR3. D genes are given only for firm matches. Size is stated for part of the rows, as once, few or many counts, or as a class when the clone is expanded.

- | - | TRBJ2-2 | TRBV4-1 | TGCGCCAGCAGCCAAGTAGAAGCGCCCGGGGAGCTGTTTTTT | CASSQVEAPGELFF
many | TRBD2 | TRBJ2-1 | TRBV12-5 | TGTGCTAGTGGTCAACGGTGGCGGGGGGGCATGGATGAGCAGTTCTTC | CASGQRWRGGMDEQFF
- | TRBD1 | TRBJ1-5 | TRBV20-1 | TGCAGTGCAAACGGACAGGCCTATAGCAATCAGCCCCAGCATTTT | CSANGQAYSNQPQHF
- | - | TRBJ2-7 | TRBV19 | TGTGCCAGTAGTACCCACTTCGGGACCGGTTACGAGCAGTACTTC | CASSTHFGTGYEQYF
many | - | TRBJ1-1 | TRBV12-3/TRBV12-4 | TGTGCCAGCAGTTCCGATGGACAGACGGAAGCTTTCTTT | CASSSDGQTEAFF
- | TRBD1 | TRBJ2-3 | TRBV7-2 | TGTGCCAGCAGCCCACAGGGGGCCCCAGATACGCAGTATTTT | CASSPQGAPDTQYF
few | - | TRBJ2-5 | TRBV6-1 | TGTGCCAGCAGCCCCTTCTACAGGGTTAAAGAGACCCAGTACTTC | CASSPFYRVKETQYF
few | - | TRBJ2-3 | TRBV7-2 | TGTGCCAGCAGCTTACCCAGAATCACAGATACGCAGTATTTT | CASSLPRITDTQYF
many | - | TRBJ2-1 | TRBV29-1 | TGCAGCGTCGGAAACTCCTACAATGAGCAGTTCTTC | CSVGNSYNEQFF
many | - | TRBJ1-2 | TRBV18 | TGTGCCAGCTCACCACGGCGTACTAACTATGGCTACACCTTC | CASSPRRTNYGYTF
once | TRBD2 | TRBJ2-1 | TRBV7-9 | TGTGCCAGCAGCTCACCCGGGGGGGTCCCTCTCTCCTACAATGAGCAGCTCTTC | CASSSPGGVPLSYNEQLF
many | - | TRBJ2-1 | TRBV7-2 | TGTGCCAGCAGCTTAGACCGTCAAGGCAATGAGCAGTTCTTC | CASSLDRQGNEQFF
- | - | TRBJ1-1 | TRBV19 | TGTGCCAGTAGTATTCTAGGCGGATACACTGAAGCTTTCTTT | CASSILGGYTEAFF
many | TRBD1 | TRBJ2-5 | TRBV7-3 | TGTGCCAGCAGCACAGGGGGCGGGGAGACCCAGTACTTC | CASSTGGGETQYF
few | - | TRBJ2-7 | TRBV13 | TGTGCCAGCAGCTTATCGGAGGGGGAAGGTTGGGAGCAGTACTTC | CASSLSEGEGWEQYF
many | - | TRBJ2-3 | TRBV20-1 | TGCAGTGCTAAAGAGGGGGGGTACACAGATACGCAGTATTTT | CSAKEGGYTDTQYF
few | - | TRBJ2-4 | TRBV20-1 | TGCAGTGCTAGAATACCATACCTAGCCAAAAACATTCAGTACTTC | CSARIPYLAKNIQYF
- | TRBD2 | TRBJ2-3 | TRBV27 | TGTGCCAGCAGTTCTAGCGGGGGGACGGTGTGGTCGCAGTATTTT | CASSSSGGTVWSQYF
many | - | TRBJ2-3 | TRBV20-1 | TGCAGTGCTAATATAGCGGCCCTAACAGATACGCAGTATTTT | CSANIAALTDTQYF
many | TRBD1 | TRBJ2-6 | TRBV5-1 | TGCGCCAGCAGCTTGGTGGGACAGGGGGTCTCTGGGGCCAACGTCCTGACTTTC | CASSLVGQGVSGANVLTF
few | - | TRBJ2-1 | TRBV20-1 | TGCAGCCCAGGCGGGTACAATGAGCAGTTCTTC | CSPGGYNEQFF